The T cell receptor beta chain under discussion was sequenced for a study of cytomegalovirus exposure and HLA in healthy donors. Turning to the study itself: Assignment to the Caucasian-associated ancestry cluster applied to approximately 79% of the approximately 360 genotyped donors.

Study-wide results and caveats: In a later analysis, HLA-C alleles had the fewest associated TCRs, DRB1 alleles the most. Presence/absence analyses assumed roughly uniform sequencing depth across donors.

The CDR3 has 15 amino acids. Trimming removed 5 bases from V and 1 base from J, with 18 bases in between. CDR1 is GTSNPN and CDR2 is SVGIG in the germline V gene (reference sequence). Regarding this clone: Its antigen is currently unknown.

The PCR employed 60 Vbeta primers together with 13 Jbeta primers. The data were produced by immunoSEQ multiplex PCR, yet TCRdb's version contains in-frame clones alone and is incomplete. The sample holds 150,000 to 200,000 clones, roughly 81% seen once. This clonotype was obtained from a girl aged 5-17 years in good health and CMV-seropositive. This chain joins TRBV30 and TRBJ2-7, with D maybe TRBD1 (6 bases). The sequenced material came from PBMCs. This CDR3 is CAWRPTGDASYEQYF. The CDR3 DNA sequence: TGTGCCTGGCGACCGACAGGCGATGCATCCTACGAGCAGTACTTC.